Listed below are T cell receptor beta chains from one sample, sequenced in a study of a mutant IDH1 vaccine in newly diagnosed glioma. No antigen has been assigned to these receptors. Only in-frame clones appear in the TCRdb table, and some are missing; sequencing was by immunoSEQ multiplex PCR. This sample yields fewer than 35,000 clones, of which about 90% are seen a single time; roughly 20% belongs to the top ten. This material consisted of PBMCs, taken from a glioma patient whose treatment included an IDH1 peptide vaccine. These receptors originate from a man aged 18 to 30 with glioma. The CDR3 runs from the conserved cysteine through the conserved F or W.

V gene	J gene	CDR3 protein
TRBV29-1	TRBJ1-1	CSVVVFTEAFF
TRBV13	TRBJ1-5	CASSLGGTSQPQHF
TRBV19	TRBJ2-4	CACAGGDKNIQYF
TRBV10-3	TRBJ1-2	CATAGGIAGYTF
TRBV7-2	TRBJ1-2	CASSLGLQGVHGYTF
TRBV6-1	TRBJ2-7	CASSGSREFNEQYF
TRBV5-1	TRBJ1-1	CASSFHQASEAFF
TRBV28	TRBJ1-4	CASSFPGTEDEKLFF
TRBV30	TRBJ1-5	CAWSAGQPNQPQHF
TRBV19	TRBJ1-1	CASTRFPGLNTEAFF
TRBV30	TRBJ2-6	CAWSRPPGANVLTF
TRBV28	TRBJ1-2	CASSPGRRYGYTF
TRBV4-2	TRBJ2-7	CASSQDSGGSSYEQYF
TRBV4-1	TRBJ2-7	CASSQDPYANPYEQYF
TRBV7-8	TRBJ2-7	CASSFFGQPYEQYF
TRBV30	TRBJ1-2	CAWSVLGASSYGYTF
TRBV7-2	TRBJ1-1	CASSLLGDGTEAFF
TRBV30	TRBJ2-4	CAWSIPQYRNIQYF
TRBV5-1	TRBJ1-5	CASSLTPNQPQHF
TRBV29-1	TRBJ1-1	CSVDGGGTEAFF
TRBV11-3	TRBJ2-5	CASSLVSGETQYF
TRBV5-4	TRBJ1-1	CASSLVVGDTEAFF
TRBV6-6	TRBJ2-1	CASSYSIEDNEQFF
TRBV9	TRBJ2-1	CASSASSGLVGNEQFF
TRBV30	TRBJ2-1	CAWGIAGSSYNEQFF
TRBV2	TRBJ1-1	CASSELQPNTEAFF
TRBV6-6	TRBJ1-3	CASSYDGNSGNTIYF
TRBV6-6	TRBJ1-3	CASSYRENTIYF
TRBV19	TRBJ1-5	CASSIVTHQPQHF
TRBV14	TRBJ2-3	CASSQGGLAGVTDTQYF
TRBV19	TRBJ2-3	CASIGREGGDTQYF
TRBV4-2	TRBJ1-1	CASSRDSTEAFF
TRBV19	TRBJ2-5	CASRSEGRQETQYF
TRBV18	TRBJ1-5	CASSPFGASNQPQHF
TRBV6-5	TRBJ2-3	CATSLVDTQYF
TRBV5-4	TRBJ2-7	CATSGKGSYEQYF
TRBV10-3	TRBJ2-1	CAISESVSGRVEQFF
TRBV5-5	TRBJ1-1	CASSFDPNTEAFF
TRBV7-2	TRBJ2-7	CASSKRGTGKDKQYF
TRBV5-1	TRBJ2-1	CASSPRKGGYNEQFF
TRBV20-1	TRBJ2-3	CSARKDTQYF
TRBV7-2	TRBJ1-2	CASSPRGGNYGYTF
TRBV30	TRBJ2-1	CACLLAGGLAEQFF
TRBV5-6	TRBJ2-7	CASSSWTGGAYEQYF
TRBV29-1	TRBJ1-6	CSVGDSYNSPLHF
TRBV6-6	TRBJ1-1	CASVRGADNTEAFF
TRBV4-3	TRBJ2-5	CASSQGGAGETQYF
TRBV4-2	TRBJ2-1	CASSQGAYNEQFF
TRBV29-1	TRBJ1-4	CSVFTKGKLFF